This TCR beta chain comes out of a study of cytomegalovirus exposure and HLA in healthy donors. 13 Jbeta primers and 60 Vbeta primers were used for the PCR. TCRdb keeps only in-frame clones here, not all; method: immunoSEQ multiplex PCR. The sample records about 200,000 clones, 75% to 85% being singletons. Germline CDR1 reads SEHNR; CDR2 reads FQNEAQ (reference sequence). CDR3 length: 16 residues. J was trimmed by 3 bases and V by 5 bases; bases with no gene match: 9. The sample comprised PBMCs. The clonotype comes from a woman between 40 and 50 years old in good health and CMV-seronegative. This rearrangement joins TRBV7-9 to TRBJ2-3, with 9 bases fitting TRBD2. CDR3 nucleotides: TGTGCCAGCAGCCTTTTAGCGGGAGTAGTAACAGATACGCAGTATTTT. Translated, it gives CASSLLAGVVTDTQYF.